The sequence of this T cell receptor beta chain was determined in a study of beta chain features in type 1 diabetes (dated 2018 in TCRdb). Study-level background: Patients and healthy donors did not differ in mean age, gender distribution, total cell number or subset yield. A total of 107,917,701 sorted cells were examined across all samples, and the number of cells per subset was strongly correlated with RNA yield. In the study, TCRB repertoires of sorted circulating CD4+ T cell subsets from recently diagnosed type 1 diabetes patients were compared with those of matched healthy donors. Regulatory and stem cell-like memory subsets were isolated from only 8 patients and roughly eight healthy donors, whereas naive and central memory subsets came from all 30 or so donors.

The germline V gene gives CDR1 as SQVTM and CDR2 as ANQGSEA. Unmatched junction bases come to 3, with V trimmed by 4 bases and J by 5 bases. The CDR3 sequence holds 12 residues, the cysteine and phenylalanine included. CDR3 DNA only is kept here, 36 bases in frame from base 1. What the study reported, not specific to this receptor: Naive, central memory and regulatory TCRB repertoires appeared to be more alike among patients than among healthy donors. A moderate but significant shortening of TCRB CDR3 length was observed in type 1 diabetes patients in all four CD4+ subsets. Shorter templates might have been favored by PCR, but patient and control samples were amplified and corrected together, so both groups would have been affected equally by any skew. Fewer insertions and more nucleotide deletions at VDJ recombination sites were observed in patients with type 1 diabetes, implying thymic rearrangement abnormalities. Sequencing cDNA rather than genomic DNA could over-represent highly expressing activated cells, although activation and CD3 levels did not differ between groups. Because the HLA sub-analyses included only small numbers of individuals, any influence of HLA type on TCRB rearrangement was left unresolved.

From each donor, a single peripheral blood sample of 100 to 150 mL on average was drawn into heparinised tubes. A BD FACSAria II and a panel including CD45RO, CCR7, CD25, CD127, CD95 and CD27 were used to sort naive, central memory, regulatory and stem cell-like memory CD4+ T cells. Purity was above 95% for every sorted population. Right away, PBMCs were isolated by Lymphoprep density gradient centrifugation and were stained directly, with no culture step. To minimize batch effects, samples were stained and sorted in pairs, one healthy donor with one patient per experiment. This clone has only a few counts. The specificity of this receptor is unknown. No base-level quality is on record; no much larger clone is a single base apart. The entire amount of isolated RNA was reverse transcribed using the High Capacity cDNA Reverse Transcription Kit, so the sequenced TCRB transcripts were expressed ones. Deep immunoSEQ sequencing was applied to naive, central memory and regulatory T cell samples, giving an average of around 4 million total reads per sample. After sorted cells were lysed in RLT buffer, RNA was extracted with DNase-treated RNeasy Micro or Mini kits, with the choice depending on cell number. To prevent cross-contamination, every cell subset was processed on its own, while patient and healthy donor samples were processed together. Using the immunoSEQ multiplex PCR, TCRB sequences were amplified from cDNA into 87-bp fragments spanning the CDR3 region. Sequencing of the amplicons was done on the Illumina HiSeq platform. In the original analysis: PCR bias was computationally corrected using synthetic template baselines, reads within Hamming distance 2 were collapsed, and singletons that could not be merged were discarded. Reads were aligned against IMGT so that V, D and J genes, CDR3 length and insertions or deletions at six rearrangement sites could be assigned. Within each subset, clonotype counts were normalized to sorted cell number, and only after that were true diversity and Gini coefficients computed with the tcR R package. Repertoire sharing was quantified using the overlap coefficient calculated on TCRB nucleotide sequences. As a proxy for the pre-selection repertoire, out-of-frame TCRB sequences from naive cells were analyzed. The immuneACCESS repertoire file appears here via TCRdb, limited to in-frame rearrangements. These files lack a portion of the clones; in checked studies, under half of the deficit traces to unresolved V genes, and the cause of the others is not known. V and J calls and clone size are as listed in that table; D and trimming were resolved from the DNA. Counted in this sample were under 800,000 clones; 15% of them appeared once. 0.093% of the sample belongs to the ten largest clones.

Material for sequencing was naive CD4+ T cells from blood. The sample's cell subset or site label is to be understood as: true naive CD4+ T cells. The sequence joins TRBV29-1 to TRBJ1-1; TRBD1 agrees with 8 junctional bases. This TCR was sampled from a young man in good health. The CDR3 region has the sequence CSVGTGGTEAFF. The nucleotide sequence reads TGCAGCGTTGGAACAGGGGGGACTGAAGCTTTCTTT.